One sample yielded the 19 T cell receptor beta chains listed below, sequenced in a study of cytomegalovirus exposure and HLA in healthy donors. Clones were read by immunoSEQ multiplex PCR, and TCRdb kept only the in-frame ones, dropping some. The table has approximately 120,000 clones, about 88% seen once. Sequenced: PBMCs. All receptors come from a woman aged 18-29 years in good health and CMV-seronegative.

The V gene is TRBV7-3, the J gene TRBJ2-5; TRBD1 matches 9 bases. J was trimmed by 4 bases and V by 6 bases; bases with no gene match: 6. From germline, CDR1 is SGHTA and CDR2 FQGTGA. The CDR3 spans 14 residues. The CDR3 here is CASSYSGQGETQYF. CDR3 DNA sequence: TGTGCCAGCAGTTACTCGGGACAGGGAGAGACCCAGTACTTC.

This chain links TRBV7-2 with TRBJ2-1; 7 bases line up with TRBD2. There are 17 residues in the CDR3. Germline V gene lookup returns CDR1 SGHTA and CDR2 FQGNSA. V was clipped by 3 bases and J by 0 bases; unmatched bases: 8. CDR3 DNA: TGTGCCAGCAGCTTGTTATATGGGGGGGACTCCTACAATGAGCAGTTCTTC. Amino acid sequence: CASSLLYGGDSYNEQFF. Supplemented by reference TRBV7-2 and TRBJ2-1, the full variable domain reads GAGVSQSPSNKVTEKGKDVELRCDPISGHTALYWYRQSLGQGLEFLIYFQGNSAPDKSGLPSDRFSAERTGGSVSTLTIQRTQQEDSAVYLCASSLLYGGDSYNEQFFGPGTRLTVL.

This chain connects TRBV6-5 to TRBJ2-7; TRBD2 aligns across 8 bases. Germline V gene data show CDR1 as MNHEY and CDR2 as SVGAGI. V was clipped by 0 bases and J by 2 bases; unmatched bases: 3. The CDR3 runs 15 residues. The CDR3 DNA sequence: TGTGCCAGCAGTTACTCCGGGGGGGGGCCCTACGAGCAGTACTTC. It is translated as CASSYSGGGPYEQYF.

The CDR3 here is CASSYSWDRYEQYF. In nucleotides, the CDR3 is TGTGCCAGCAGTTACAGTTGGGACAGGTACGAGCAGTACTTC. The genes are TRBV6-5 and TRBJ2-7; 8 nucleotides align to TRBD1. The CDR3 totals 14 residues. Germline V gene lookup returns CDR1 MNHEY and CDR2 SVGAGI. V was pared by 2 bases and J by 4 bases, with 4 bases of the junction left unmatched.

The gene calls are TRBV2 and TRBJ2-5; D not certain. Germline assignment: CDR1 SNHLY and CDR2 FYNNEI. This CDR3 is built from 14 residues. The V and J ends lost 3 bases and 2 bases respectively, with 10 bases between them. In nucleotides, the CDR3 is TGTGCCAGCAGTGATCCTCGCGTACAAGAGACCCAGTACTTC. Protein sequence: CASSDPRVQETQYF.

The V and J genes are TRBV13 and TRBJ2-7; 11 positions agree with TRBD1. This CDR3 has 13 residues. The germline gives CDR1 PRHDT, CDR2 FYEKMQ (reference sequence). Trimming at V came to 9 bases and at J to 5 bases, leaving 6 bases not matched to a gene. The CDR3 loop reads CASRGQGVNEQYF. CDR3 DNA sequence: TGTGCCAGTAGGGGACAGGGGGTAAACGAGCAGTACTTC.

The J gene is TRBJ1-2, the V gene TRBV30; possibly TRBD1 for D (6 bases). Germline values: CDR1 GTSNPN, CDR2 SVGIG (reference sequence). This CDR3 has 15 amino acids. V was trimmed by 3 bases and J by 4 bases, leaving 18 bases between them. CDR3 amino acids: CAWSSLLTGLYGYTF. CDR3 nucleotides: TGTGCCTGGAGCTCACTCTTAACAGGGCTCTATGGCTACACCTTC.

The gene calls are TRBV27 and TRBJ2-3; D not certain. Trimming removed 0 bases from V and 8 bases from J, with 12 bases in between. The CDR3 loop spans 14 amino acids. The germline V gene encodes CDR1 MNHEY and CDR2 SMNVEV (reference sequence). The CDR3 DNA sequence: TGTGCCAGCAGTTTATCGCTAGTTCGAGCTACGCAGTATTTT. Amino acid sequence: CASSLSLVRATQYF.

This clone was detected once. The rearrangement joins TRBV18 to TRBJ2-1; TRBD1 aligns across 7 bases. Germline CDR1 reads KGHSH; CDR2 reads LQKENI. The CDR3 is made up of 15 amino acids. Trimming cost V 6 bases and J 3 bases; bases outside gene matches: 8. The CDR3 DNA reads TGTGCCAGCTCCCTCCGGGACAGCTTCTACAATGAGCAGTTCTTC. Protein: CASSLRDSFYNEQFF.

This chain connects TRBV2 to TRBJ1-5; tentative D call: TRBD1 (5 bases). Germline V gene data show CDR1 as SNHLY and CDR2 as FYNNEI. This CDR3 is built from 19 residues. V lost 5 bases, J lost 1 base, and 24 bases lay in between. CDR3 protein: CASSSPRGSRAVSNQPQHF. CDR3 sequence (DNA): TGTGCCAGCAGTTCCCCCCGAGGCAGCAGGGCTGTCAGCAATCAGCCCCAGCATTTT.

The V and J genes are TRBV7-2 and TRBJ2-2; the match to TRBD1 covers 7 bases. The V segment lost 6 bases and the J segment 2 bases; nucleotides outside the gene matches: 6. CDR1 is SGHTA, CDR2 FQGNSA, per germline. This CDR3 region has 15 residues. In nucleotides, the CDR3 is TGTGCCAGCAGTCTGAGGACAGGCAACACCGGGGAGCTGTTTTTT. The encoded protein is CASSLRTGNTGELFF.

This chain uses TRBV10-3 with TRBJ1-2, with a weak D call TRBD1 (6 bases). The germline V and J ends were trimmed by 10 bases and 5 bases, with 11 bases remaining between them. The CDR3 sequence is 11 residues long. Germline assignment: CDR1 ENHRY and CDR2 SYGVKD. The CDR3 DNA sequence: TGTGCCACACAGGGCCGGTATGGCTACACCTTC. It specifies CATQGRYGYTF.

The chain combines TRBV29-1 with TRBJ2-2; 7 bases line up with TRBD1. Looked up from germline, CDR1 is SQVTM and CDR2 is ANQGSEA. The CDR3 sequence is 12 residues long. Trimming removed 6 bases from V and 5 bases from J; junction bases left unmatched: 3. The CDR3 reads CSVTGWTGELFF. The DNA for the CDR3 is TGCAGCGTGACAGGGTGGACCGGGGAGCTGTTTTTT.

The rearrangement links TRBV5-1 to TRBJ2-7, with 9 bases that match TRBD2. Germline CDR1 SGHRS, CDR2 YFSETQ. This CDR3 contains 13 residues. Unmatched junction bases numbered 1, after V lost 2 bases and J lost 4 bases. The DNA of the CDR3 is TGCGCCAGCAGCTTCAGCGGGGGGTACGAGCAGTACTTC. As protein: CASSFSGGYEQYF.

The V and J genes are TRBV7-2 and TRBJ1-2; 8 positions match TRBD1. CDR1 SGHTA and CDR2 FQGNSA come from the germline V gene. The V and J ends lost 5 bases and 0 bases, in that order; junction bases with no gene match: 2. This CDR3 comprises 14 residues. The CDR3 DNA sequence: TGTGCCAGCAGCATACAGGGGGCTAACTATGGCTACACCTTC. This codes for CASSIQGANYGYTF.

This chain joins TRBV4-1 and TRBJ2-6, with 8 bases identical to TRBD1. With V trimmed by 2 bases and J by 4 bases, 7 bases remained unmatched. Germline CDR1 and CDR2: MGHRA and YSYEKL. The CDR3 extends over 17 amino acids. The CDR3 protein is CASSQPTGAAGANVLTF. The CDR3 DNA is TGCGCCAGCAGCCAACCGACAGGGGCCGCCGGGGCCAACGTCCTGACTTTC.

The CDR3 DNA sequence: TGCAGCACGCGGGACAGGGCGCGCCAGAGGTCCGGGGAGCTGTTTTTT. It translates to CSTRDRARQRSGELFF. The chain recombines TRBV29-1 with TRBJ2-2; 9 bases align to TRBD1. Trimming took 8 bases from V and 6 from J; bases not matched to a gene: 16. The length of the CDR3 is 16 residues. The germline gives CDR1 SQVTM, CDR2 ANQGSEA.

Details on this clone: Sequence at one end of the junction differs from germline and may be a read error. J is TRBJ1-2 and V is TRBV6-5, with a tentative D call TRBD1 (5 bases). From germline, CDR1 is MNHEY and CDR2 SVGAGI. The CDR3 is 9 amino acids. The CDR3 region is CATAGTGGF. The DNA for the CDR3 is TGTGCCACCGCCGGGACGGGGGGCTTC.

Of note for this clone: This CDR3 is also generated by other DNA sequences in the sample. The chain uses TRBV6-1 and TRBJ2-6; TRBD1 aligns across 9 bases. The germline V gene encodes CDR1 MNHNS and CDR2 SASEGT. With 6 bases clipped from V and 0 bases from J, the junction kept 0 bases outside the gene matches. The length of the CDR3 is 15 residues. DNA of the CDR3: TGTGCCAGCAGGACAGGGGGCTCTGGGGCCAACGTCCTGACTTTC. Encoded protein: CASRTGGSGANVLTF.